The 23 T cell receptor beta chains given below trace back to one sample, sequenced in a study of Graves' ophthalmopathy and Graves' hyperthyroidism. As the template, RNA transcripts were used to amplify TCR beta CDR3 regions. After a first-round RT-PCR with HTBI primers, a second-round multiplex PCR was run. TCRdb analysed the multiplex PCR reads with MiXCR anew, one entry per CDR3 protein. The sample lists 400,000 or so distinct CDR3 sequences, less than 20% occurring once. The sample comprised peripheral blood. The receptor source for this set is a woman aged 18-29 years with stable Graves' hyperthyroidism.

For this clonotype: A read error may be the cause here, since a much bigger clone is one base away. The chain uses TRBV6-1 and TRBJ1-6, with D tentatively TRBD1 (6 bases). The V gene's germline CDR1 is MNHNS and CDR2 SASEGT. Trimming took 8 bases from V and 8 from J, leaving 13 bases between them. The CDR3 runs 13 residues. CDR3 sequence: CASAITGYSPLHF. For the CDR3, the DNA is TGTGCCAGCGCCATTACAGGGTATTCACCCCTCCACTTT.

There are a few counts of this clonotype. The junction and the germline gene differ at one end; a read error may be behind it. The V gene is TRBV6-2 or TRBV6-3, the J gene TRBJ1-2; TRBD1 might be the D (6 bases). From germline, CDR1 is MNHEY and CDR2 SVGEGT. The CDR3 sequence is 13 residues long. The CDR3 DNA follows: TGTGCCAGCAGCGACAGGTTCGCTGGGGGCTACGCCTTC. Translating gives CASSDRFAGGYAF.

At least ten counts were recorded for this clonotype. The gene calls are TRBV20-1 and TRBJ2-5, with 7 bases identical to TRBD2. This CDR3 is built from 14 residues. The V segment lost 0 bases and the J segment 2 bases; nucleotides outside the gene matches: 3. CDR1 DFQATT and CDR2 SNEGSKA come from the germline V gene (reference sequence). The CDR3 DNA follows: TGCAGTGCTAGAGATCACGGGGGGCAAGAGACCCAGTACTTC. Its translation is CSARDHGGQETQYF.

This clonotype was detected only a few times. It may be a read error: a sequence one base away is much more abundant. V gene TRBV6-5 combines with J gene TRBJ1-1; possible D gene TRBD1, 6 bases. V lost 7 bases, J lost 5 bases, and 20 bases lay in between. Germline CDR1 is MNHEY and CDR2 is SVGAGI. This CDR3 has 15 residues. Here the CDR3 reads CASTLRGGSKTEAFF. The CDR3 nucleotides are TGTGCCAGCACTTTAAGAGGGGGAAGTAAGACTGAAGCTTTCTTT.

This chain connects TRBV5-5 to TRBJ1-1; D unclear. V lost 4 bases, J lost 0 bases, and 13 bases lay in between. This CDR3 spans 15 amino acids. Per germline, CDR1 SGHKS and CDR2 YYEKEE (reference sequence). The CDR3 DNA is TGTGCCAGCAGCCTGGTGCTGAACATGAACACTGAAGCTTTCTTT. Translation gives CASSLVLNMNTEAFF.

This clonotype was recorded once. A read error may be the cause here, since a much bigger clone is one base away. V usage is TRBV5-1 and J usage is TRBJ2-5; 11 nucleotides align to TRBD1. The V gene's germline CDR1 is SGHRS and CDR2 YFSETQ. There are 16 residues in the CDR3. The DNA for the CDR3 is TGCGCCAGCAGCCTGCGGACAGGGGGCAGACAAGATACCCAGTACTTC. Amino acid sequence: CASSLRTGGRQDTQYF.

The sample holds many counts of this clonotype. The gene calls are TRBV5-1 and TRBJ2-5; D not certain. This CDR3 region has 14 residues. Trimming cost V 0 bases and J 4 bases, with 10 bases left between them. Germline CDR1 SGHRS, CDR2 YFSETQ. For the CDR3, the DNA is TGCGCCAGCAGCTTGGAAGGCCAGCGAGAGACCCAGTACTTC. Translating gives CASSLEGQRETQYF.

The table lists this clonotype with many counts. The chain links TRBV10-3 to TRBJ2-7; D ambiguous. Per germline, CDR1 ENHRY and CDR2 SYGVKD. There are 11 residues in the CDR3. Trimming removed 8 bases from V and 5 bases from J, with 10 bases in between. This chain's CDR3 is CAIGRQHEQYF. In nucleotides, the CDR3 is TGTGCCATCGGCAGACAACACGAGCAGTACTTC.

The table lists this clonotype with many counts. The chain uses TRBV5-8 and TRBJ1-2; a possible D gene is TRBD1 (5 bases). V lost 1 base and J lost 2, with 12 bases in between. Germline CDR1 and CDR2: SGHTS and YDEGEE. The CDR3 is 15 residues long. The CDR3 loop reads CASSLYGGNNYGYTF. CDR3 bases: TGTGCCAGCAGCTTGTATGGGGGGAACAACTATGGCTACACCTTC. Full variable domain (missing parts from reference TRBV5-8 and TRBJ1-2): EAGVTQSPTHLIKTRGQQATLRCSPISGHTSVYWYQQALGLGLQFLLWYDEGEERNRGNFPPRFSGRQFPNYSSELNVNALELEDSALYLCASSLYGGNNYGYTFGSGTRLTVV.

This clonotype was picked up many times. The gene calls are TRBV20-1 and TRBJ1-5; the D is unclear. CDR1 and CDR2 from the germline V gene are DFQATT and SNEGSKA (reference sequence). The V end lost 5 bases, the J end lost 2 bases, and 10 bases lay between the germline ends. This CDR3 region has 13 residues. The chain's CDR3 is CSAGSDRNQPQHF. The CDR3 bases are TGCAGTGCTGGCTCGGACCGCAATCAGCCCCAGCATTTT.

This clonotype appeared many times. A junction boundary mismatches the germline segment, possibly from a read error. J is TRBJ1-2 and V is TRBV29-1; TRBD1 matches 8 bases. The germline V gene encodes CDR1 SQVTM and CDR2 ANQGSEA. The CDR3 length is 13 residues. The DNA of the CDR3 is TGCAGCGTGGAAGACAGGGGAGGTTTAGGCTACACCTTC. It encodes CSVEDRGGLGYTF.

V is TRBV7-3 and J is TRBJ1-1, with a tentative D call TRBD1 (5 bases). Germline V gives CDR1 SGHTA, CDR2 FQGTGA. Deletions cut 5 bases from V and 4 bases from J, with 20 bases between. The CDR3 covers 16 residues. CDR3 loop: CASSPYRFLGSTEAFF. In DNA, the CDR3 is TGTGCCAGCAGCCCTTACAGGTTTTTAGGGAGCACTGAAGCTTTCTTT.

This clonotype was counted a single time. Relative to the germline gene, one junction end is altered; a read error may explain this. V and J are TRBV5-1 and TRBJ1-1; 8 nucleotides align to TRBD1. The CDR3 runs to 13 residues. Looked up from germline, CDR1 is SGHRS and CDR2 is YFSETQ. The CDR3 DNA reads TGCGCCAGTCAAGGACAGGGAGGAACTGAAGCTTGCTTT. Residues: CASQGQGGTEACF.

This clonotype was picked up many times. As DNA, the CDR3 is TGTGCCAGCAGAGGACTAGCGGGGCTCCAAGAGACCCAGTACTTC. Residues: CASRGLAGLQETQYF. The chain is built from TRBV6-1 and TRBJ2-5; 12 bases are shared with TRBD2. J lost 1 base, V lost 6 bases, and 3 bases had no gene match. The CDR3 loop spans 15 amino acids. The germline gives CDR1 MNHNS, CDR2 SASEGT.

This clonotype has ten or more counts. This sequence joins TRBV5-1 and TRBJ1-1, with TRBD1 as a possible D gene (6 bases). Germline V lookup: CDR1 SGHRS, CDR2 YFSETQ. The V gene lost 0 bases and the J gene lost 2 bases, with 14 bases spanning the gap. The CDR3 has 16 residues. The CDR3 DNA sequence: TGCGCCAGCAGCTTGGTAGCAGGGGTTGGTAACACTGAAGCTTTCTTT. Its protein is CASSLVAGVGNTEAFF.

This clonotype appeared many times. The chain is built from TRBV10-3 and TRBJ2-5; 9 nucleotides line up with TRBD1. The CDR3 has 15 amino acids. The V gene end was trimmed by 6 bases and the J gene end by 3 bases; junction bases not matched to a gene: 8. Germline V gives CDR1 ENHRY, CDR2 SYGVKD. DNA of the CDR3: TGTGCCATCAGGCCGGGACAGGGAGAGAAAGAGACCCAGTACTTC. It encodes CAIRPGQGEKETQYF.

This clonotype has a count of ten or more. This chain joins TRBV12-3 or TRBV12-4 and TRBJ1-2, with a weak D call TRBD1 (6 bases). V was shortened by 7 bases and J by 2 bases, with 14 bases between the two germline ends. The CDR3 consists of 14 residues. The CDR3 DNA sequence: TGTGCCAGCACCTCGGGGGGGCTCAACTATGGCTACACCTTC. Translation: CASTSGGLNYGYTF.

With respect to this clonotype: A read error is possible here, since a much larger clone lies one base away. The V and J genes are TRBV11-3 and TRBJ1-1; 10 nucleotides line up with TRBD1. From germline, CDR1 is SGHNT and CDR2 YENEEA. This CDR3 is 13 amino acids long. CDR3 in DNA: TGTGCCAGCAGGTGGGACAGGGGCACTGAAGCTTGCTTT. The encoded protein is CASRWDRGTEACF.

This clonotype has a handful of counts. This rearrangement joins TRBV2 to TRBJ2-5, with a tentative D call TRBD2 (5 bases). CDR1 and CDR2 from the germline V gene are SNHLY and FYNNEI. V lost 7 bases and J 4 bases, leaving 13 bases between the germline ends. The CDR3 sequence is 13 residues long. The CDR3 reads CASNLGRGETQYF. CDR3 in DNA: TGTGCCAGCAACCTCGGACGGGGAGAGACCCAGTACTTC.

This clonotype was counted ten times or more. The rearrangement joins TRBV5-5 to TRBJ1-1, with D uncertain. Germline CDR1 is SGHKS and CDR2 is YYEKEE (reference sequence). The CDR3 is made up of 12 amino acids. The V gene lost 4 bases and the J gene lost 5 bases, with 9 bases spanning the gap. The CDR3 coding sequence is TGTGCCAGCAGCGCGGGGTTGACTGAAGCTTTCTTT. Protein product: CASSAGLTEAFF. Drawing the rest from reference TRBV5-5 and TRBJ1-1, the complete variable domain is DAGVTQSPTHLIKTRGQQVTLRCSPISGHKSVSWYQQVLGQGPQFIFQYYEKEERGRGNFPDRFSARQFPNYSSELNVNALLLGDSALYLCASSAGLTEAFFGQGTRLTVV.

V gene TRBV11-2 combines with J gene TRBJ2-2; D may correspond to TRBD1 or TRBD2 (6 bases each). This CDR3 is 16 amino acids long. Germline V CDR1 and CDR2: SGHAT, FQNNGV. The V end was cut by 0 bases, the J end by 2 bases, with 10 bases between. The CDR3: CASSLEGGSNTGELFF. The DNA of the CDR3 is TGTGCCAGCAGCTTAGAAGGGGGGTCTAACACCGGGGAGCTGTTTTTT.

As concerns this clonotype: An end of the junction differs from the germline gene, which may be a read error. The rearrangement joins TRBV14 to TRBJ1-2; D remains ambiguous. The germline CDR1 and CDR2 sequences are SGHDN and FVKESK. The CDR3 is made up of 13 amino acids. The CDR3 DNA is TGTGCCAGCCGCCAAGTACCAGCGTATGGCTACACCTTC. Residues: CASRQVPAYGYTF.

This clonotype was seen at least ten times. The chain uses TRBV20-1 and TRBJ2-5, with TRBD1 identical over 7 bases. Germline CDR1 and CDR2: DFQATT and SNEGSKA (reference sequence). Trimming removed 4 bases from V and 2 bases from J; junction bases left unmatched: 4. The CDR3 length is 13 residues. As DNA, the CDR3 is TGCAGTGCTACAACAGGGGTACAAGAGACCCAGTACTTC. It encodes CSATTGVQETQYF.